This T cell receptor beta chain is from a study of OX40 agonist ivuxolimab in advanced cancers. Regarding the study in general: Ivuxolimab was a fully human IgG2 agonistic monoclonal antibody targeting the costimulatory receptor OX40 (CD134). Intravenous ivuxolimab was administered to patients every 2 weeks at six dose levels: 0.01, 0.1, 0.3, 1.5, 3 and 10 mg/kg. Of the 50 to 55 patients in dose escalation, approximately 20 had hepatocellular carcinoma, about 15 had melanoma, 9 had renal cell carcinoma and 9 had head and neck cancer. A male proportion of around 83% and a mean age of approximately 55 years, ranging from 23 to 79, were recorded for the dose-escalation cohort. Patients were allowed to have had prior anti-PD-1, anti-PD-L1 or anti-CTLA-4 therapy, and 40% of the dose-escalation patients had been treated with checkpoint inhibitors. Partial responses were achieved by three dose-escalation patients, of whom one had hepatocellular carcinoma and two had cutaneous melanoma. Peripheral TCRbeta sequencing aimed to test whether ivuxolimab altered TCR sequence diversity and caused clonal T-cell expansion. The paper describes the monotherapy dose-escalation part (N of about 55 patients) of the phase I trial of ivuxolimab. Here is what the overall study found, with its caveats: After ivuxolimab, more expanded clones were found on average in CD8+ T cells than in CD4+ T cells. Partial responders in the 0.1-3.0 mg/kg groups had among the lowest normalized peripheral clonal expansion, especially among CD8+ T cells. Low levels of normalized T-cell clonal expansion were also seen in some patients who did not respond. Antigen specificity was not determined for the clonally expanded peripheral T cells. At doses of 0.1 to 3.0 mg/kg, clonal expansion of both CD4+ and CD8+ T cells in blood was seen between baseline and week 6.

For CDR1 and CDR2, the germline V gene (reference sequence) lists MNHEY and SMNVEV. The CDR3 runs 12 residues from the cysteine to the phenylalanine. CDR3 DNA only is kept here, 36 bases in frame from base 1. V is cut by 5 bases and J by 3 bases, and the space between the germline ends is 6 bases. Patients with autoimmune disease history or receiving systemic immunosuppression were excluded from the trial. In every dose cohort, peripheral blood was drawn for TCR sequencing at baseline, cycle 4 day 1, and cycle 7 day 1. Samples were obtained from an open-label, multicenter, first-in-human phase I dose-escalation trial of ivuxolimab. Adults with locally advanced or metastatic head and neck squamous cell, hepatocellular, melanoma or renal cell carcinoma were enrolled in the trial. Before TCR sequencing, CD4+ T cells and CD8+ T cells were sorted from peripheral blood as separate populations. Genomic DNA was extracted from sorted cells for sequencing of the TCRbeta CDR3 region. TCRbeta CDR3 regions were sequenced using the immunoSEQ Assay. What TCRdb holds here is the immuneACCESS table cut down to in-frame rearrangements. Part of the clones is not present; checked against another copy, under half of the missing clones reflect an unresolved V gene, and the others are unexplained. The sample contains roughly 60,000 clones, about 89% of them found a single time. The ten largest clones represent 14% of the sample.

On this clone itself: Its recognized antigen is unknown. No much larger clone is present one base from it, and per-base qualities are unavailable.

This sequence uses TRBV27 and TRBJ2-3, with no confidently assigned D gene. Sample: CD4+ or CD8+ T cells sorted from blood, taken in a trial of the OX40 agonist ivuxolimab. The origin of this receptor is an adult with an advanced solid tumor such as melanoma, head and neck, liver or kidney cancer. For the CDR3, the sequence is CASSRGTDTQYF. The base sequence is TGTGCCAGCAGTCGTGGAACAGATACGCAGTATTTT.